This T cell receptor beta chain appears in the sequencing data of a study of cytomegalovirus exposure and HLA in healthy donors. Study at large: The study placed over 65% of its 398 genotyped donors in the Caucasian-associated ancestry cluster.

PCR employed 60 Vbeta and 13 Jbeta primers. Profiling relied on immunoSEQ multiplex PCR, and the TCRdb table lists in-frame clones only, not all of them. The sample includes around 67,000 clones, 85% to 90% of them seen just once. This CDR3 is built from 14 residues. With 7 bases clipped from V and 0 bases from J, the junction kept 5 bases outside the gene matches. In germline, CDR1 is ENHRY, CDR2 SYGVKD. The source of this sequence is a woman between 25 and 40 years old in good health and CMV-seropositive. The chain recombines TRBV10-3 with TRBJ2-5, with TRBD1 matching 7 bases. Sequencing used PBMCs. In DNA, the CDR3 is TGTGCCATCAAGAGGCAGGGGGACCAAGAGACCCAGTACTTC. Amino acids: CAIKRQGDQETQYF.